This T cell receptor beta chain came from a study of blood T cell repertoires in COVID-19. Study-wide background: Whether acute or convalescent, the COVID-19 samples came from the United States, Italy and Spain. T cells, B-cell-depleted T cells, or PBMCs supplied cDNA or gDNA.

Authors' data handling: How many nucleated cells were present was estimated from reference gene primer amplification. Libraries were prepared by immunoSEQ multiplex PCR; TCRdb keeps only in-frame clonotypes and omits some of them. V, J and clone size reflect that table, while D and trimming were determined from the DNA. This table has over 120,000 clones, approximately 88% appearing once. Trimming pared 4 bases from V and 8 bases from J, leaving 11 bases between. The V gene's germline CDR1 is MNHEY and CDR2 SVGAGI. The CDR3 covers 12 residues. The sequence was obtained from a woman between 45 and 60 years old with acute or convalescent COVID-19. The gene calls are TRBV6-5 and TRBJ1-2, with TRBD1 as a possible D gene (5 bases). The sequencing input was peripheral blood. CDR3 nucleotides: TGTGCCAGCAGTTCCCAGGGAAGAGGCTACACCTTC. Protein product: CASSSQGRGYTF.